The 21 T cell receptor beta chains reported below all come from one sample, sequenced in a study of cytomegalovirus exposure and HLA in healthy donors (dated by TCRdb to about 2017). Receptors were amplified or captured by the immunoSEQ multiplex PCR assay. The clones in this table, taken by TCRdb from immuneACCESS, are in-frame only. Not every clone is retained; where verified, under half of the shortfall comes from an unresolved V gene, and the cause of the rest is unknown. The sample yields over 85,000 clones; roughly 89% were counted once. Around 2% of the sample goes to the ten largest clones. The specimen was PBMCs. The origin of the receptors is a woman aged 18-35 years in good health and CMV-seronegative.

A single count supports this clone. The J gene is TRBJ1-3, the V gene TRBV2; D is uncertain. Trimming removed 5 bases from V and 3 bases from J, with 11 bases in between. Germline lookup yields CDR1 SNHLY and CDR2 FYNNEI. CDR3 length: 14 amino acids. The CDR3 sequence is CASSREKGGNTIYF. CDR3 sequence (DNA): TGTGCCAGCAGTCGGGAGAAGGGTGGAAACACCATATATTTT.

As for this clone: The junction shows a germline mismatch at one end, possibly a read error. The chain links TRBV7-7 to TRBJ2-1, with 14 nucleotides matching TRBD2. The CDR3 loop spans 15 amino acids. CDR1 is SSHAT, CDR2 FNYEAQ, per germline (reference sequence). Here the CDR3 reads CASSSGTSGRSEQFF. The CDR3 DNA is TGTGCTAGCAGCTCCGGGACTAGCGGGAGAAGTGAGCAGTTCTTC.

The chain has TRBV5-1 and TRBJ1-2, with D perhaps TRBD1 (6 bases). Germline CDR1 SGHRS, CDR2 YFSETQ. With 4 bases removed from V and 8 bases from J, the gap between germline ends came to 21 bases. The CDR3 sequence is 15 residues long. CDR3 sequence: CASSRTTNRVEGYTF. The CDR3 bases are TGCGCCAGCAGCCGTACTACAAACAGGGTTGAAGGCTACACCTTC.

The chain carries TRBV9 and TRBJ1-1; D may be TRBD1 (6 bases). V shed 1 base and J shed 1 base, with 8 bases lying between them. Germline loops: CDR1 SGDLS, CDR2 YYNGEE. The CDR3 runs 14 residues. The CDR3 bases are TGTGCCAGCAGCGTATCGACAGGGAACACTGAAGCTTTCTTT. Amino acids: CASSVSTGNTEAFF.

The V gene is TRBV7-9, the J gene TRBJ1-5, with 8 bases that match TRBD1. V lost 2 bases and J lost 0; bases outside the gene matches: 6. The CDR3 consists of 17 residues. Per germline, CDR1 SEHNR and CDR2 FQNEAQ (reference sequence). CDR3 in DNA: TGTGCCAGCAGCTTAAACAGGGGGGGTTATAGCAATCAGCCCCAGCATTTT. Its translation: CASSLNRGGYSNQPQHF.

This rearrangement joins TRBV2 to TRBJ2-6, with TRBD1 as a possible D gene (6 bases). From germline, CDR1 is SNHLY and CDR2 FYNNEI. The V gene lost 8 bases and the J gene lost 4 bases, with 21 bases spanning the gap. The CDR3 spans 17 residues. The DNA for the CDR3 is TGTGCCAGCGGCCCCCCACAGGGCATCCCCGGGGCCAACGTCCTGACTTTC. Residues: CASGPPQGIPGANVLTF.

The CDR3 nucleotides read TGTGCCAGCAGCGCGGGAGAGGGGTATGGCTACACCTTC. Amino acid sequence: CASSAGEGYGYTF. This chain uses TRBV9 with TRBJ1-2, with D possibly being TRBD1 (5 bases). The germline V and J ends were trimmed by 3 bases and 5 bases, with 11 bases remaining between them. The length of the CDR3 is 13 residues. Germline V gene data show CDR1 as SGDLS and CDR2 as YYNGEE.

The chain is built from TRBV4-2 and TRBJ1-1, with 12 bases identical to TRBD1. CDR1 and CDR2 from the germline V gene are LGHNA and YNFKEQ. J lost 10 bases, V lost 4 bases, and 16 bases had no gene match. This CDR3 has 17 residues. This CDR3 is CASSRNTGTGGPRSAFF. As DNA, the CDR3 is TGTGCCAGCAGCCGAAATACCGGGACAGGGGGCCCCCGGTCAGCTTTCTTT.

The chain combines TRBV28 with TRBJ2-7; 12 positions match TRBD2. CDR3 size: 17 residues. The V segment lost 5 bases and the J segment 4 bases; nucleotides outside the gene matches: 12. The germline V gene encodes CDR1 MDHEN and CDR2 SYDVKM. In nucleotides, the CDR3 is TGTGCCAGCAGTAAACTACTACTAGCGGGAGGCCCTTACGAGCAGTACTTC. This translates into CASSKLLLAGGPYEQYF.

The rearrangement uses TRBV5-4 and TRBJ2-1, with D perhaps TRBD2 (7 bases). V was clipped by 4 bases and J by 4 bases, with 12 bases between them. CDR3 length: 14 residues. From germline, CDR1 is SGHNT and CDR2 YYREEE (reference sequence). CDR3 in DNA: TGTGCCAGCAGCCAGGAGGGGGGGTACAATGAGCAGTTCTTC. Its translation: CASSQEGGYNEQFF.

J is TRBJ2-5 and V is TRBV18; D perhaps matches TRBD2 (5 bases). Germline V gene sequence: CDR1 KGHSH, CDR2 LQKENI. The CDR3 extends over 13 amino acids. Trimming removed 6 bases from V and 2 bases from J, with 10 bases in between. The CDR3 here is CASSPGIQETQYF. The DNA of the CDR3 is TGTGCCAGCTCCCCGGGAATTCAAGAGACCCAGTACTTC. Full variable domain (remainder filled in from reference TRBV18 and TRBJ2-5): NAGVMQNPRHLVRRRGQEARLRCSPMKGHSHVYWYRQLPEEGLKFMVYLQKENIIDESGMPKERFSAEFPKEGPSILRIQQVVRGDSAAYFCASSPGIQETQYFGPGTRLLVL.

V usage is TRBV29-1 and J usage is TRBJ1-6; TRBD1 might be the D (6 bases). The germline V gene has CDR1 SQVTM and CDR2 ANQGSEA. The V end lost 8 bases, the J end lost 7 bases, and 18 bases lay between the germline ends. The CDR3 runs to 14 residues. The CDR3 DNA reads TGCAGCATCCGGGACACCCAAGGAAATTCACCCCTCCACTTT. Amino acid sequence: CSIRDTQGNSPLHF.

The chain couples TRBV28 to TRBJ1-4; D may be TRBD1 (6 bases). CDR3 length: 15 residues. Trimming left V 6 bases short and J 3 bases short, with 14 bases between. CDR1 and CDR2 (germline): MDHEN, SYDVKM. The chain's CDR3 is CASSPRGGANEKLFF. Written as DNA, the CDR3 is TGTGCCAGCAGCCCTAGGGGGGGGGCTAATGAAAAACTGTTTTTT.

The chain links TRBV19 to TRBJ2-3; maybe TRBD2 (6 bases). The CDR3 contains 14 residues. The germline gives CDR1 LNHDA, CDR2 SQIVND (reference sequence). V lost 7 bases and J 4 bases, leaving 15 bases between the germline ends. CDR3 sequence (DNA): TGTGCCAGTAACACATGGGGGAGGCCAGATACGCAGTATTTT. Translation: CASNTWGRPDTQYF.

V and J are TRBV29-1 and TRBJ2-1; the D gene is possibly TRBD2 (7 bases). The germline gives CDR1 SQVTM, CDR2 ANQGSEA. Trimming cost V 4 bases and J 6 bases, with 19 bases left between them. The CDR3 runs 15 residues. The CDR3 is CSVAPGRGGANEQFF. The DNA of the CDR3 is TGCAGCGTTGCCCCCGGTAGGGGGGGGGCCAATGAGCAGTTCTTC.

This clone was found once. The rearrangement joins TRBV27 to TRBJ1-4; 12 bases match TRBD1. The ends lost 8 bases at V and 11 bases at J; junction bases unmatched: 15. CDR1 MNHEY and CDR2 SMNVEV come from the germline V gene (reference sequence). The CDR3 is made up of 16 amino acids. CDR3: CASSTGTGGLVGKLFF. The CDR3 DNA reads TGTGCCAGCTCCACCGGGACAGGGGGCTTAGTAGGTAAACTGTTTTTT.

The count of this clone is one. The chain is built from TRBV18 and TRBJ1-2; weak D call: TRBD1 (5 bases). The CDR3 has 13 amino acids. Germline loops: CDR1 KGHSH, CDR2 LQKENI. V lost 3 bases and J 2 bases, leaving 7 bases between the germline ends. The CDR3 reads CASSPEGNYGYTF. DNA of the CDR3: TGTGCCAGCTCACCGGAGGGGAACTATGGCTACACCTTC.

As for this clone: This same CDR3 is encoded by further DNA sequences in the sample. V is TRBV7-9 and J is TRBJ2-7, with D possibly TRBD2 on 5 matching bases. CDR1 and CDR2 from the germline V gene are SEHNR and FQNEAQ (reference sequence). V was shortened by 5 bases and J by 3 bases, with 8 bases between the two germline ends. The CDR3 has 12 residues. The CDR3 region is CASSPGGYEQYF. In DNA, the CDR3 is TGTGCCAGCAGCCCTGGAGGCTACGAGCAGTACTTC.

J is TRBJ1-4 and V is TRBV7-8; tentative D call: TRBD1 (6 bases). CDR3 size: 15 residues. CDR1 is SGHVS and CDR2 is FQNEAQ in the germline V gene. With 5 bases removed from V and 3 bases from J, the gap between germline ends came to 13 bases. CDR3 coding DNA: TGTGCCAGCAGCCACAGGGTTGTAGCTAATGAAAAACTGTTTTTT. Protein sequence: CASSHRVVANEKLFF.

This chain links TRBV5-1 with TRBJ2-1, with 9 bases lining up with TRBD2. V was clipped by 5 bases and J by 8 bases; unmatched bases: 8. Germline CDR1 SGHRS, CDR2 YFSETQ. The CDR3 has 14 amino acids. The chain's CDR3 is CASRPGLANDEQFF. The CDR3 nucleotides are TGCGCCAGCAGGCCGGGACTAGCTAACGATGAGCAGTTCTTC.

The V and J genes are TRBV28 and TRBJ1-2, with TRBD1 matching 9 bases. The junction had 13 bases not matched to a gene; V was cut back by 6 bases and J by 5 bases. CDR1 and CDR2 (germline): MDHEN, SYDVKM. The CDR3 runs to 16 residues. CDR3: CASRAGQGPFRYGYTF. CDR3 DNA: TGTGCCAGCAGGGCGGGACAGGGACCTTTTAGGTATGGCTACACCTTC.